Described below is a single T cell receptor (beta chain) sequence and its context. What this receptor recognizes is not known. The record has no base qualities; no much larger clone is one base away. TCRbeta CDR3 regions were amplified from genomic DNA using the immunoSEQ Assay, a bias-controlled multiplex PCR. In the source study's methods: The number of nucleated cells in each sample was estimated by amplification of reference gene primers within the assay. Sequence reads were collapsed and filtered to measure the absolute abundance of every unique TCRbeta CDR3 rearrangement. Productive Simpson clonality was computed per sample as the square root of Simpson's diversity index over productive rearrangements. TCRdb took over this immuneACCESS table, retaining in-frame rearrangements with V and J assigned. Such tables are incomplete; in checked studies, under half of the missing clones stem from an unresolved V gene, and the remainder is unexplained. That table is the source of V, J and clone size, and D and trimming were worked out from the DNA. The sample yields a few hundred thousand clones; about 85% were counted once. The top ten hold approximately 4% of the sample.

This sample was included in a study of blood T cell repertoires in COVID-19 (dated by TCRdb to about 2020). Regarding the complete study: Samples covering the acute and convalescent phases of COVID-19 were provided by collaborators in the United States, Italy and Spain. The dataset comprised deeply sampled blood TCRbeta repertoires from subjects exposed to, actively infected with, or recovered from COVID-19. Where available, HLA class I and class II types were obtained from metadata supplied by the sample provider rather than from assay-based typing. The sample metadata nearly always contained a de-identified subject ID, COVID-19 status, age in years and sex. The material from the prospective study consisted of cDNA or gDNA derived from T cells, B-cell-depleted T cells, or PBMCs. The samples were drawn from the first 160 participants of the ongoing ImmuneRACE study and from 950 to 1,500 subjects provided by 6 global collaborators. The repertoires were released in a freely available public database intended as a resource for research on the immune response to SARS-CoV-2.

Results the study describes overall, beyond this receptor: The quantity of clinical and demographic metadata differed by source and by participant and was supplied without curation.

Each collaborating institution followed its own protocols to collect whole blood in K2EDTA tubes. Collaborator samples were shipped for TCRbeta analysis as frozen whole blood, isolated PBMCs, or DNA extracted from either sample type. Compared with germline, V lacks 0 bases and J lacks 1 base; bases without a gene match: 3. The CDR3 spans 15 residues, from the cysteine through the phenylalanine. Of all the DNA, just the CDR3 is kept, 45 bases in frame from base 1. The germline V gene (reference sequence) provides CDR1 SGHAT and CDR2 FQDESV. The chain links TRBV11-1 with TRBJ2-7; TRBD1 matches 7 bases in the middle. This receptor was identified in a man aged 18 to 30 with active or convalescent COVID-19. The sequencing sample was made of peripheral blood. The encoded CDR3 is CASSLAGGRSYEQYF. The sequenced DNA is TGTGCCAGCAGCTTAGCAGGGGGCCGTTCCTACGAGCAGTACTTC. Supplemented by the reference TRBV11-1 and TRBJ2-7 proteins around the CDR3, the complete variable domain is EAEVAQSPRYKITEKSQAVAFWCDPISGHATLYWYRQILGQGPELLVQFQDESVVDDSQLPKDRFSAERLKGVDSTLKIQPAELGDSAMYLCASSLAGGRSYEQYFGPGTRLTVT.